The 14 T cell receptor beta chains presented below share a single source sample, sequenced in a study of CD8+ T cells in alopecia areata (dated by TCRdb to 2016 to 2019). The library relied on the immunoSEQ multiplex PCR assay. For TCR sequencing, RNA was extracted from every sample and reverse transcribed into cDNA to serve as template. In its TCRdb copy, this immuneACCESS table keeps in-frame sequences only and misses some clones. Where compared with another copy, unresolved V genes explain less than half of these, and the others have no known cause. This sample has roughly 140,000 clones in its table, and 62% of those were observed once. The top ten clones comprise less than 40% of the sample. Sequencing was performed on CD8+ T cells sorted from blood. The receptors were sampled from a human donor in good health.

This clone was observed a few times. The genes are TRBV29-1 and TRBJ2-1; 7 bases match TRBD1. Germline V gene data show CDR1 as SQVTM and CDR2 as ANQGSEA. This CDR3 has 16 residues. V lost 3 bases to trimming and J lost 2 bases; unmatched junction nucleotides: 10. For the CDR3, the DNA is TGCAGCGTTGAGGGCATACAGGGGTCTACCTACAATGAGCAGTTCTTC. It encodes CSVEGIQGSTYNEQFF.

This chain uses TRBV7-9 with TRBJ2-2; D uncertain. The CDR3 runs 14 residues. The germline V gene encodes CDR1 SEHNR and CDR2 FQNEAQ (reference sequence). V was pared by 5 bases and J by 1 base, with 8 bases between. The CDR3 reads CASSPDGNTGELFF. DNA for the CDR3: TGTGCCAGCAGCCCGGACGGGAACACCGGGGAGCTGTTTTTT.

J is TRBJ2-1 and V is TRBV13, with D perhaps assigned TRBD1 or TRBD2 (5 bases each). The CDR3 runs to 15 residues. Germline loops: CDR1 PRHDT, CDR2 FYEKMQ (reference sequence). Trimming left V 7 bases short and J 5 bases short, with 18 bases between. CDR3 bases: TGTGCCAGCACCCACCCGGGGCGGTCAGACAATGAGCAGTTCTTC. Encoded protein: CASTHPGRSDNEQFF.

This clone was detected only a few times. The chain employs TRBV29-1 and TRBJ2-2; 8 bases match TRBD1. V was clipped by 5 bases and J by 10 bases; unmatched bases: 3. The CDR3 contains 11 residues. Germline V CDR1 and CDR2: SQVTM, ANQGSEA. CDR3 sequence reads: CSVLRGLELFF. The DNA for the CDR3 is TGCAGCGTTCTCAGGGGGCTGGAGCTGTTTTTT.

The chain couples TRBV29-1 to TRBJ2-1, with 7 nucleotides matching TRBD2. The trim removed 7 bases at V and 5 bases at J, leaving 17 bases unmatched. There are 16 residues in the CDR3. Germline CDR1 is SQVTM and CDR2 is ANQGSEA. The CDR3 loop reads CSGGYSSSGINNEQFF. In DNA, the CDR3 is TGCAGCGGCGGTTATAGTTCCAGCGGGATTAACAATGAGCAGTTCTTC.

CDR3 sequence (DNA): TGTGCCAGCAGTTTATGGCGGGAGCCAGATACGCAGTATTTT. Translating it yields CASSLWREPDTQYF. This rearrangement joins TRBV6-5 to TRBJ2-3, with TRBD2 identical over 7 bases. The CDR3 length is 14 residues. Germline CDR1 is MNHEY and CDR2 is SVGAGI. J was trimmed by 4 bases and V by 4 bases; bases with no gene match: 5.

This clone was recorded a few times. The chain joins TRBV7-9 to TRBJ2-1, with D maybe TRBD2 (6 bases). V lost 4 bases and J lost 7, with 11 bases in between. CDR3 size: 13 residues. Germline CDR1 is SEHNR and CDR2 is FQNEAQ (reference sequence). CDR3 coding DNA: TGTGCCAGCAGCTCCATAGGAGGGAATGAGCAGTTCTTC. Translated: CASSSIGGNEQFF.

This clone was seen once. The chain recombines TRBV13 with TRBJ1-2, with D possibly matching TRBD1 (6 bases). Germline loops: CDR1 PRHDT, CDR2 FYEKMQ (reference sequence). Trimming cost V 6 bases and J 4 bases, with 12 bases left between them. The CDR3 covers 13 residues. The DNA of the CDR3 is TGTGCCAGCAGAGGCACAGGGATCTATGGCTACACCTTC. The encoded protein is CASRGTGIYGYTF.

A remark on this clone: Other DNA sequences of this sample code for an identical CDR3. The chain couples TRBV29-1 to TRBJ1-2; D remains unclear. CDR1 and CDR2 from the germline V gene are SQVTM and ANQGSEA. This CDR3 is built from 11 residues. V was cut by 1 base and J by 5 bases, with 5 bases left in between. Here the CDR3 DNA reads TGCAGCGTTGAAGTCCGGTATGGCTACACCTTC. It yields the protein CSVEVRYGYTF.

CDR3 nucleotide sequence: TGCGCCAGCAGTATCGGCGACAGGGAAGCTTTCTTT. Its translation: CASSIGDREAFF. The chain combines TRBV5-1 with TRBJ1-1, with D possibly being TRBD1 (6 bases). Germline CDR1 reads SGHRS; CDR2 reads YFSETQ. V was cut by 5 bases and J by 8 bases, with 13 bases left in between. This CDR3 is 12 amino acids long.

The chain has TRBV27 and TRBJ2-7; TRBD1 aligns across 10 bases. V was pared by 5 bases and J by 8 bases, with 12 bases of the junction left unmatched. CDR1 is MNHEY and CDR2 is SMNVEV in the germline V gene (reference sequence). The CDR3 contains 15 residues. The CDR3 bases are TGTGCCAGCAGTCCTGGACAGGGGGATCCATTACAGCAGTACTTC. Residues: CASSPGQGDPLQQYF.

V usage is TRBV13 and J usage is TRBJ2-7, with D perhaps given as TRBD1 or TRBD2 (5 bases each). V lost 5 bases to trimming and J lost 0 bases, with 17 bases between them. This CDR3 region has 16 residues. Germline V gives CDR1 PRHDT, CDR2 FYEKMQ (reference sequence). CDR3 DNA sequence: TGTGCCAGCAGCCACCGGGACGGACCGAGCTCCTACGAGCAGTACTTC. It is translated as CASSHRDGPSSYEQYF. Supplemented by reference TRBV13 and TRBJ2-7, the full variable domain reads AAGVIQSPRHLIKEKRETATLKCYPIPRHDTVYWYQQGPGQDPQFLISFYEKMQSDKGSIPDRFSAQQFSDYHSELNMSSLELGDSALYFCASSHRDGPSSYEQYFGPGTRLTVT.

This clone is a singleton in its sample. The J gene is TRBJ2-2, the V gene TRBV6-5; D not certain. CDR3 length: 16 amino acids. Trimming left V 4 bases short and J 1 base short, with 13 bases between. Germline CDR1 and CDR2: MNHEY and SVGAGI. The CDR3 nucleotides are TGTGCCAGCAGTTCCTACAAGGCGTGGAACACCGGGGAGCTGTTTTTT. Translating it yields CASSSYKAWNTGELFF.

This chain links TRBV9 with TRBJ2-5, with D hard to call. The length of the CDR3 is 15 residues. The ends were cut back, 2 bases at V and 5 bases at J, with 16 bases in the middle. Germline CDR1 is SGDLS and CDR2 is YYNGEE. The CDR3 is CASSVSPSEGETQYF. CDR3 DNA sequence: TGTGCCAGCAGCGTGTCACCTAGTGAAGGTGAGACCCAGTACTTC.